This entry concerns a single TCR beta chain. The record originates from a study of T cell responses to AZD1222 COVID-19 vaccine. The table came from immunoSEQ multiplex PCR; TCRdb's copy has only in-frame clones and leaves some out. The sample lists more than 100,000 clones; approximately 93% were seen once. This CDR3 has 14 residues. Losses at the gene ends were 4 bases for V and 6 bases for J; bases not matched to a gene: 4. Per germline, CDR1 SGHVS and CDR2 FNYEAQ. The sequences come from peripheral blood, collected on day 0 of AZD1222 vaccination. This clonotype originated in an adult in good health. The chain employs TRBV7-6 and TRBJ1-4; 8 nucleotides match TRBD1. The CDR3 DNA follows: TGTGCCAGCAGCTATCGGACAGGGCATGAAAAACTGTTTTTT. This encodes CASSYRTGHEKLFF.